The 13 T cell receptor beta chains reported below all come from one sample, sequenced in a study of shared clonotypes between healthy human individuals. Measured with immunoSEQ multiplex PCR; TCRdb has only the in-frame clones, and not every one. The data contain over 2 million clones, around 95% of them singletons. The sequenced sample consisted of naive CD4+ T cells sorted from blood. Subset of the sample: CD45RA+ positively selected. These receptors all come from a man aged 18-30 years in good health.

This chain connects TRBV6-5 to TRBJ2-2, with 8 bases matching TRBD2. Germline V gives CDR1 MNHEY, CDR2 SVGAGI. The junction had 6 bases not matched to a gene; V was cut back by 6 bases and J by 6 bases. The length of the CDR3 is 14 residues. CDR3 in amino acids: CASSGTRGSGELFF. Here the CDR3 DNA reads TGTGCCAGCAGCGGGACTAGAGGATCCGGGGAGCTGTTTTTT.

The chain is built from TRBV9 and TRBJ1-4; D not certain. Germline CDR1 SGDLS, CDR2 YYNGEE. The CDR3 has 13 amino acids. V was shortened by 0 bases and J by 7 bases, with 7 bases between the two germline ends. CDR3 nucleotide sequence: TGTGCCAGCAGCGTAGTCTCAGGTGAAAAACTGTTTTTT. It encodes CASSVVSGEKLFF. The whole variable domain, filled in from reference TRBV9 and TRBJ1-4, reads DSGVTQTPKHLITATGQRVTLRCSPRSGDLSVYWYQQSLDQGLQFLIQYYNGEERAKGNILERFSAQQFPDLHSELNLSSLELGDSALYFCASSVVSGEKLFFGSGTQLSVL.

This sequence joins TRBV30 and TRBJ1-1; D uncertain. Germline lookup yields CDR1 GTSNPN and CDR2 SVGIG (reference sequence). The CDR3 is 13 residues long. The V end was cut by 1 base, the J end by 1 base, with 7 bases between. CDR3 DNA: TGTGCCTGGAGTGGCTTCACGAACACTGAAGCTTTCTTT. This codes for CAWSGFTNTEAFF.

This chain connects TRBV2 to TRBJ1-5; D call uncertain. Trimming pared 3 bases from V and 9 bases from J, leaving 12 bases between. The CDR3 is 13 residues long. Looked up from germline, CDR1 is SNHLY and CDR2 is FYNNEI. Here the CDR3 reads CASSDNGLGPQHF. CDR3 nucleotides: TGTGCCAGCAGTGATAATGGCTTGGGGCCCCAGCATTTT.

The J gene is TRBJ2-3, the V gene TRBV5-4; 8 bases line up with TRBD2. The CDR3 loop spans 17 amino acids. With 0 bases clipped from V and 2 bases from J, the junction kept 8 bases outside the gene matches. Germline CDR1 and CDR2: SGHNT and YYREEE (reference sequence). The CDR3 is CASSLAGLAANTDTQYF. The CDR3 region has the DNA TGTGCCAGCAGCTTGGCAGGACTAGCCGCCAACACAGATACGCAGTATTTT.

This clone occurred a few times. Different DNA sequences within this sample yield the same CDR3. The CDR3 DNA sequence: TGTGCCAGCAGCTTACAGGGACAACCCCAGCATTTT. Its translation: CASSLQGQPQHF. The gene calls are TRBV7-9 and TRBJ1-5, with D perhaps matching TRBD1 (6 bases). CDR1 SEHNR and CDR2 FQNEAQ come from the germline V gene (reference sequence). The CDR3 has 12 residues. Trimming removed 2 bases at V and 10 bases at J, with 9 bases between.

This clone showed up just a few times. The sample has other DNA sequences that encode this CDR3 too. The rearrangement uses TRBV5-1 and TRBJ1-2, with D tentatively TRBD1 (6 bases). V gave up 2 bases and J gave up 3 bases, with 8 bases separating them. The CDR3 spans 13 residues. Germline V gene data show CDR1 as SGHRS and CDR2 as YFSETQ. The CDR3 here is CASSLSGDYGYTF. The CDR3 DNA sequence: TGCGCCAGCAGCTTATCAGGGGACTATGGCTACACCTTC.

The chain has TRBV2 and TRBJ2-7, with D tentatively TRBD2 (6 bases). V dropped 1 base and J dropped 4 bases, with 26 bases sitting between them. Germline CDR1 and CDR2: SNHLY and FYNNEI. CDR3 size: 19 residues. The DNA for the CDR3 is TGTGCCAGCAGTGAAGGTCGACGGGGGTGGTCATCCTCCCTTTACGAGCAGTACTTC. Translating gives CASSEGRRGWSSSLYEQYF. Using reference TRBV2 and TRBJ2-7 for the parts outside the CDR3, the full variable domain is EPEVTQTPSHQVTQMGQEVILRCVPISNHLYFYWYRQILGQKVEFLVSFYNNEISEKSEIFDDQFSVERPDGSNFTLKIRSTKLEDSAMYFCASSEGRRGWSSSLYEQYFGPGTRLTVT.

This rearrangement joins TRBV27 to TRBJ2-7; D ambiguous. This CDR3 region has 11 residues. Germline loops: CDR1 MNHEY, CDR2 SMNVEV (reference sequence). V was clipped by 6 bases and J by 5 bases, with 8 bases between them. The CDR3 protein is CASSRLNEQYF. The CDR3 DNA sequence: TGTGCCAGCAGCCGACTGAACGAGCAGTACTTC.

This chain uses TRBV6-5 with TRBJ1-1; D may be TRBD1 (6 bases). CDR1 and CDR2 from the germline V gene are MNHEY and SVGAGI. The CDR3 consists of 14 residues. V shed 6 bases and J shed 1 base, with 12 bases lying between them. The CDR3 region is CASRPGHRNTEAFF. The CDR3 DNA sequence: TGTGCCAGCAGGCCGGGACACCGGAACACTGAAGCTTTCTTT.

This clone appeared a few times. The chain links TRBV11-2 to TRBJ1-4; 9 bases map to TRBD1. Germline values: CDR1 SGHAT, CDR2 FQNNGV. This CDR3 has 16 residues. V dropped 5 bases and J dropped 8; count of bases not matched to a gene: 12. Here the CDR3 reads CASSRGVAGQGEKLFF. In DNA form, the CDR3 reads TGTGCCAGCAGCCGGGGAGTTGCGGGACAGGGCGAAAAACTGTTTTTT.

Worth noting for this clone: Additional DNA sequences in this sample encode the identical CDR3. The genes are TRBV5-1 and TRBJ2-1, with 9 bases that match TRBD2. CDR1 is SGHRS and CDR2 is YFSETQ in the germline V gene. The CDR3 sequence is 16 residues long. V lost 1 base to trimming and J lost 1 base; unmatched junction nucleotides: 3. The CDR3 reads CASSLSSGSSYNEQFF. The DNA of the CDR3 is TGCGCCAGCAGCTTGAGTAGCGGGAGTTCCTACAATGAGCAGTTCTTC.

The rearrangement joins TRBV6-1 to TRBJ1-4; 7 bases map to TRBD1. Germline assignment: CDR1 MNHNS and CDR2 SASEGT. The CDR3 contains 15 residues. V shed 4 bases and J 4 bases; nucleotides not matched to a gene: 6. The CDR3 bases are TGTGCCAGCAGTGTGGGACAGCTTGTTAATGAAAAACTGTTTTTT. Translating gives CASSVGQLVNEKLFF.